This TCR beta chain was sequenced in a study of T cells in Graves' hyperthyroidism and ophthalmopathy. The study's findings and limits: The model's output predicted ophthalmopathy at a median of roughly seven months prior to onset. Researchers found most expanded thyroid clonotypes above 0.001 in blood as well.

The V end lost 2 bases, the J end lost 0 bases, and 13 bases lay between the germline ends. This CDR3 has 16 residues. Germline V lookup: CDR1 SNHLY, CDR2 FYNNEI. This clonotype showed up many times. Its antigen remains unidentified. It was RNA transcripts that yielded the amplified TCR beta CDR3 regions. The TCR CDR3 was amplified in a first-round RT-PCR using the HTBI primer set. MiXCR, applied by TCRdb to the multiplex PCR reads, yields one record per CDR3 protein. Altogether 650,000 to 850,000 distinct CDR3 sequences are present, 15% to 20% being singletons, with the ten largest covering 16%. The specimen sequenced was blood. The chain couples TRBV2 to TRBJ1-1; possible D gene TRBD1, 5 bases. This receptor was identified in a woman between 45 and 60 years old with Graves' hyperthyroidism that later progressed to Graves' ophthalmopathy. CDR3 amino acids: CASSERGRGMNTEAFF. In DNA, the CDR3 is TGTGCCAGCAGTGAAAGGGGAAGGGGTATGAACACTGAAGCTTTCTTT. Drawing the rest from reference TRBV2 and TRBJ1-1, the complete variable domain is EPEVTQTPSHQVTQMGQEVILRCVPISNHLYFYWYRQILGQKVEFLVSFYNNEISEKSEIFDDQFSVERPDGSNFTLKIRSTKLEDSAMYFCASSERGRGMNTEAFFGQGTRLTVV.